The T cell receptor beta chain described here comes from a study of cytomegalovirus exposure and HLA in healthy donors. To note about this clone: Antigen unknown.

Study-wide results and caveats: The authors later found most CMV-associated TCR beta chains appeared HLA-restricted. Accounts indicate the classifier identified cytomegalovirus status with strong specificity and sensitivity. Rarity characterized most TCR sequences, yet some public TCRs appeared in many donors.

V dropped 5 bases and J dropped 1 base, with 11 bases sitting between them. Germline values: CDR1 SNHLY, CDR2 FYNNEI. The CDR3 is made up of 14 amino acids. Vbeta (60) and Jbeta (13) primers were used in the PCR. Method: immunoSEQ multiplex PCR; TCRdb's copy keeps in-frame clones and lacks some. The sample lists some 150,000 clones, almost 80% occurring once. This clonotype originated in a woman aged 40 to 50 in good health and CMV-seropositive. What was sequenced was PBMCs. The gene calls are TRBV2 and TRBJ1-2; tentative D call: TRBD1 (6 bases). The CDR3 DNA follows: TGTGCCAGCAGTCTAGGGGGGGGTAACTATGGCTACACCTTC. Translating gives CASSLGGGNYGYTF.